Below are 14 T cell receptor beta chains sequenced from a single sample in a study of patients and donors after allogeneic stem cell transplantation. From the RT-PCR reads, TCRdb called clonotypes with MiXCR, one entry per CDR3 protein. The sample carries roughly 960,000 distinct CDR3 sequences, about a sixth recorded once. Sequencing was performed on blood, either unsorted or a sorted T cell fraction (not recorded which). The receptors were sampled from a human donor who was either an allogeneic HSCT recipient or a stem cell or donor lymphocyte infusion donor (not recorded which). It is not recorded whose cells these are; they may come from a transplant donor.

This clonotype came up once. The rearrangement uses TRBV7-2 and TRBJ2-7; D is possibly TRBD1 (6 bases). The germline V and J ends were trimmed by 4 bases and 3 bases, with 13 bases remaining between them. Germline V gene sequence: CDR1 SGHTA, CDR2 FQGNSA. CDR3 length equals 14 residues. The CDR3 bases are TGTGCCAGCAGCTCGCATCAGGGGCACTACGAGCAGTACTTC. This gives the protein CASSSHQGHYEQYF.

In its sample, this clonotype was seen a few times. This chain connects TRBV5-1 to TRBJ2-2; D remains ambiguous. V lost 1 base and J lost 3, with 10 bases in between. The CDR3 has 15 amino acids. The germline V gene encodes CDR1 SGHRS and CDR2 YFSETQ. The CDR3 DNA reads TGCGCCAGCAGCTTGCGGGTTTCGGACACCGGGGAGCTGTTTTTT. It translates to CASSLRVSDTGELFF.

This chain uses TRBV12-3 or TRBV12-4 with TRBJ1-6; D remains unclear. The CDR3 consists of 14 residues. V was shortened by 3 bases and J by 7 bases, with 10 bases between the two germline ends. In DNA form, the CDR3 reads TGTGCCAGCAGTTTGCGGGAAAGGAATTCACCCCTCCACTTT. Translation: CASSLRERNSPLHF.

In this sample, this clonotype turned up many times. This chain joins TRBV27 and TRBJ1-5; D unresolved. Trimming removed 3 bases at V and 2 bases at J, with 11 bases between. The CDR3 runs to 15 residues. CDR1 and CDR2 (germline): MNHEY, SMNVEV (reference sequence). The CDR3 here is CASSFTPDGNQPQHF. The CDR3 DNA is TGTGCCAGCAGTTTTACCCCGGATGGCAATCAGCCCCAGCATTTT.

There are a few counts of this clonotype. The CDR3 region has the DNA TGTGCCAGCAGCTTAGCGGAGCGGGGGACCTACGAGCAGTACTTC. This sequence encodes CASSLAERGTYEQYF. This chain links TRBV7-8 with TRBJ2-7, with TRBD2 matching 8 bases. V lost 0 bases, J lost 2 bases, and 3 bases stayed unmatched. The CDR3 totals 15 residues. The germline V gene has CDR1 SGHVS and CDR2 FQNEAQ.

This clonotype was observed at least ten times. At one end, the junction sequence differs from germline, possibly due to a read error. This chain links TRBV7-9 with TRBJ1-5, with D possibly matching TRBD1 (5 bases). CDR1 is SEHNR, CDR2 FQNEAQ, per germline (reference sequence). CDR3 size: 14 residues. CDR3 protein: CASSLEQGNQPQHF. The CDR3 nucleotides are TGTGCCAGCAGTTTAGAGCAGGGTAATCAGCCCCAGCATTTT.

This clonotype occurred a few times. V and J are TRBV20-1 and TRBJ1-1; D call uncertain. V shed 3 bases and J shed 1 base, with 9 bases lying between them. The CDR3 sequence is 13 residues long. Germline CDR1 and CDR2: DFQATT and SNEGSKA (reference sequence). The CDR3 loop is CSASISRNTEAFF. As DNA, the CDR3 is TGCAGTGCTAGTATATCTCGGAACACTGAAGCTTTCTTT.

J is TRBJ1-5 and V is TRBV19; 8 nucleotides line up with TRBD1. CDR3 length: 16 amino acids. Trimming cost V 4 bases and J 2 bases; bases outside gene matches: 7. Looked up from germline, CDR1 is LNHDA and CDR2 is SQIVND (reference sequence). The DNA of the CDR3 is TGTGCCAGTAGTACGATACAGACAGGGGGCAATCAGCCCCAGCATTTT. Amino acid sequence: CASSTIQTGGNQPQHF.

In this sample, this clonotype turned up a few times. The chain couples TRBV14 to TRBJ2-2; D is unclear. The V end lost 1 base, the J end lost 0 bases, and 6 bases lay between the germline ends. Germline-derived CDR1 and CDR2 are SGHDN and FVKESK. The CDR3 is 15 residues long. In nucleotides, the CDR3 is TGTGCCAGCAGCCAAGTTGTTTCGAACACCGGGGAGCTGTTTTTT. Translation gives CASSQVVSNTGELFF.

V is TRBV5-1 and J is TRBJ2-7; weak D call: TRBD1 (5 bases). The V end was cut by 5 bases, the J end by 3 bases, with 9 bases between. The CDR3 covers 12 residues. Germline assignment: CDR1 SGHRS and CDR2 YFSETQ. CDR3 nucleotide sequence: TGCGCCAGCAGAGACAGTGGCTACGAGCAGTACTTC. This codes for CASRDSGYEQYF.

The rearrangement links TRBV20-1 to TRBJ2-7; no definite D call. V was shortened by 2 bases and J by 5 bases, with 10 bases between the two germline ends. CDR3 length: 12 residues. Germline CDR1 reads DFQATT; CDR2 reads SNEGSKA (reference sequence). The CDR3 sequence: CSARITGHEQYF. The CDR3 nucleotides read TGCAGTGCTAGAATTACCGGACACGAGCAGTACTTC.

The chain has TRBV7-3 and TRBJ2-3; unclear D gene. CDR1 is SGHTA, CDR2 FQGTGA, per germline. V lost 4 bases to trimming and J lost 2 bases, with 10 bases between them. The CDR3 is 14 residues long. The CDR3 spells CASSSDGATDTQYF. In DNA, the CDR3 is TGTGCCAGCAGCTCGGACGGAGCCACAGATACGCAGTATTTT.

The sample holds a few counts of this clonotype. The J gene is TRBJ2-1, the V gene TRBV12-3 or TRBV12-4; 7 bases line up with TRBD2. CDR3 length: 14 amino acids. Trimming cost V 6 bases and J 7 bases; bases outside gene matches: 9. CDR3: CASSPRTRKNEQFF. As DNA, the CDR3 is TGTGCCAGCAGCCCGCGGACTAGAAAGAATGAGCAGTTCTTC.

The table lists this clonotype with a few counts. V usage is TRBV5-4 and J usage is TRBJ1-1, with a weak D call TRBD1 (6 bases). The CDR3 consists of 15 residues. With 4 bases removed from V and 2 bases from J, the gap between germline ends came to 15 bases. The germline gives CDR1 SGHNT, CDR2 YYREEE (reference sequence). The CDR3 DNA is TGTGCCAGCAGCAATGACAGGATCCTAAACACTGAAGCTTTCTTT. Translated: CASSNDRILNTEAFF.